The clone carrying this TCR beta chain was counted only a few times. Its matching antigen is unknown. These data come from a study of T cells in Graves' hyperthyroidism and ophthalmopathy. Study findings and constraints: Blood also showed most of the thyroid clonotypes that were expanded above 0.001.

Orbital computed tomography, thyroid ultrasound, serum thyroxine and TRAb, and clinical symptoms together informed the diagnoses. Using RNA transcripts as the source, TCR beta CDR3 regions were amplified. HTBI primers were the set used in a first-round RT-PCR of the TCR CDR3. TCRdb ran MiXCR on the multiplex PCR reads and lists one entry per CDR3 protein. There are a few hundred thousand distinct CDR3 sequences in the sample; approximately 14% occur only once, and under 8% lies in the top ten. This CDR3 region has 14 residues. The V end was cut by 6 bases, the J end by 1 base, with 15 bases between. Per germline, CDR1 DFQATT and CDR2 SNEGSKA (reference sequence).

The V and J genes are TRBV20-1 and TRBJ1-1, with D tentatively TRBD1 (5 bases). The sequence was obtained from a woman aged 25 to 39 with Graves' hyperthyroidism. The sample consisted of blood. CDR3 DNA: TGCAGTGCCCCCTTGCCAGGGAGGAACACTGAAGCTTTCTTT. As protein: CSAPLPGRNTEAFF.